Reported below is one TCR beta chain. This CDR3 is 15 amino acids long. Germline values: CDR1 LNHNV, CDR2 YYDKDF (reference sequence). In preparing the TRB cDNA libraries, 5' RACE with UMI labels was used. TCRdb processed the 5' RACE reads again and assigns one entry to each CDR3 protein, with no DNA. The sample is made up of 35,000 to 40,000 distinct CDR3 sequences, and the top ten hold roughly 15% of it. The sample belongs to a study of CXCR3-negative and CXCR3-positive naive CD8 T cells. The sequence derives from a human donor in good health. Some clones in this sample may be carry-over from other donors' samples. The chain carries TRBV15 and TRBJ1-4; there is no DNA to check the TCRdb D call of TRBD1. The source material was memory CD8+ T cells from blood. The CDR3 sequence: CATSREGQGNEKLFF.